A single sample gave rise to the 10 T cell receptor beta chains below, sequenced in a study of post-analysis software for immune sequencing data. Notes on the study in general: There were five TRBV segments more frequent in patients than controls, and TRBV5-6, TRBV5-1 and TRBV20-1 were among them.

Unique molecular identifiers tagged the TCR beta cDNA libraries. TCRdb ran MiXCR on the PCR reads and lists one entry per CDR3 protein. This repertoire shows more than 500,000 distinct CDR3 sequences, approximately 34% found once; its top ten account for under 7%. These receptors' antigens are unknown. Sequenced material: blood. These receptors all come from a girl aged 2-17 years with multiple sclerosis.

The chain links TRBV5-1 to TRBJ2-5; D remains ambiguous. Trimming shortened V by 9 bases and J by 0 bases, and 12 bases separated the two germline ends. This CDR3 spans 13 amino acids. The germline V gene encodes CDR1 SGHRS and CDR2 YFSETQ. CDR3 sequence (DNA): TGCGCCACCAGTAGATCGTACCAAGAGACCCAGTACTTC. Amino acids: CATSRSYQETQYF. The whole variable domain, filled in from reference TRBV5-1 and TRBJ2-5, reads KAGVTQTPRYLIKTRGQQVTLSCSPISGHRSVSWYQQTPGQGLQFLFEYFSETQRNKGNFPGRFSGRQFSNSRSEMNVSTLELGDSALYLCATSRSYQETQYFGPGTRLLVL.

This clonotype was observed a handful of times. CDR3 nucleotide sequence: TGTGCCAGCAGTCCAGGGACAGGGGGCGCATCCTACAATGAGCAGTTCTTC. Translation gives CASSPGTGGASYNEQFF. The chain has TRBV12-3 or TRBV12-4 and TRBJ2-1; the match to TRBD1 covers 12 bases. Trimming cost V 5 bases and J 1 base; bases outside gene matches: 6. The CDR3 is made up of 17 amino acids.

This chain links TRBV5-1 with TRBJ2-3; D is perhaps TRBD1 or TRBD2 (6 bases each). The CDR3 sequence is 17 residues long. Germline loops: CDR1 SGHRS, CDR2 YFSETQ. Trimming took off 0 bases at V and 3 bases at J, with 17 bases between the two ends. CDR3 sequence (DNA): TGCGCCAGCAGCTTGGGTATCGGGCAGGGGAGGACAGATACGCAGTATTTT. Translated, it gives CASSLGIGQGRTDTQYF.

The chain combines TRBV24-1 with TRBJ2-1; D gene ambiguous. V shed 8 bases and J shed 7 bases, with 11 bases lying between them. Per germline, CDR1 KGHDR and CDR2 SFDVKD. This CDR3 region has 12 residues. CDR3 coding DNA: TGTGCCACCACTTCGGTCGGGAATGAGCAGTTCTTC. It is translated as CATTSVGNEQFF.

The V call is TRBV29-1, the J call TRBJ1-2; D remains ambiguous. V dropped 4 bases and J dropped 4 bases, with 13 bases sitting between them. The germline gives CDR1 SQVTM, CDR2 ANQGSEA. The CDR3 has 13 amino acids. CDR3 DNA sequence: TGCAGCGTTGGTCTCGGGAGCCTCTATGGCTACACCTTC. Its protein is CSVGLGSLYGYTF.

This clonotype occurred many times. J is TRBJ2-1 and V is TRBV5-6; 9 bases agree with TRBD2. Germline V gives CDR1 SGHDT, CDR2 YYEEEE. CDR3 size: 14 residues. V gave up 4 bases and J gave up 4 bases; unmatched junction bases: 3. For the CDR3, the DNA is TGTGCCAGCAGCGGCGGGGGGGCGTACAATGAGCAGTTCTTC. It translates to CASSGGGAYNEQFF.

This clonotype showed up just a few times. The chain couples TRBV29-1 to TRBJ1-2, with unresolved D. The CDR3 loop spans 13 amino acids. Germline assignment: CDR1 SQVTM and CDR2 ANQGSEA. V dropped 4 bases and J dropped 7 bases, with 16 bases sitting between them. This CDR3 reads CSVANKGIRGYTF. In DNA, the CDR3 is TGCAGCGTTGCCAACAAGGGAATACGTGGCTACACCTTC.

The J gene is TRBJ1-6, the V gene TRBV20-1, with D tentatively TRBD1 (6 bases). CDR1 is DFQATT, CDR2 SNEGSKA, per germline (reference sequence). This CDR3 comprises 15 residues. The V and J ends lost 3 bases and 13 bases respectively, with 22 bases between them. CDR3 in amino acids: CSASGGARVGSPLHF. CDR3 nucleotide sequence: TGCAGTGCTAGTGGGGGGGCAAGAGTGGGATCTCCCCTCCACTTT.

The chain is built from TRBV6-1 and TRBJ1-5; the match to TRBD1 covers 9 bases. Germline-derived CDR1 and CDR2 are MNHNS and SASEGT. The CDR3 has 18 amino acids. V lost 8 bases, J lost 7 bases, and 21 bases stayed unmatched. CDR3 residues: CASENYPGQGGGRQPQHF. CDR3 sequence (DNA): TGTGCCAGCGAAAATTATCCGGGACAGGGAGGAGGGAGGCAGCCCCAGCATTTT.

The chain combines TRBV5-1 with TRBJ1-2, with D hard to call. Trimming cost V 4 bases and J 4 bases, with 11 bases left between them. The CDR3 spans 13 residues. Germline CDR1 SGHRS, CDR2 YFSETQ. CDR3 amino acids: CASSRASGYGYTF. The CDR3, as DNA: TGCGCCAGCAGCAGGGCCTCGGGCTATGGCTACACCTTC.